This TCR beta chain was obtained from a study of radiotherapy plus CTLA-4 blockade in lung cancer. Study-level background: There were objective responses in 18% of patients, and around 32% had disease control.

Regarding the study as a whole: Subsequent to radiotherapy plus ipilimumab, tumor-derived TCR clones underwent expansion in blood. Response was reportedly best predicted by early blood T cell clone dynamics, with interferon-beta.

Points on this clone: Its antigen is unknown.

Germline V gene sequence: CDR1 SGHTA, CDR2 FQGNSA. This CDR3 is built from 13 residues. The V and J ends lost 2 bases and 7 bases respectively, with 11 bases between them. Focal radiation with ipilimumab CTLA-4 blockade was given to patients with chemo-refractory metastatic non-small-cell lung cancer. Here immunoSEQ multiplex PCR was the method, and the copy in TCRdb shows in-frame clones only, minus some. The sample has around 110,000 clones; more than 75% are singletons. This specimen consisted of peripheral blood, obtained from a patient treated with radiotherapy plus ipilimumab. This clonotype was sampled from a human donor with non-small cell lung cancer that progressed on radiotherapy plus ipilimumab. Some clones in this sample may be carry-over from other donors' samples. V is TRBV7-2 and J is TRBJ1-2; D remains unclear. The CDR3 sequence is CASSLMAVGGYTF. CDR3 coding DNA: TGTGCCAGCAGCTTAATGGCAGTTGGTGGCTACACCTTC.